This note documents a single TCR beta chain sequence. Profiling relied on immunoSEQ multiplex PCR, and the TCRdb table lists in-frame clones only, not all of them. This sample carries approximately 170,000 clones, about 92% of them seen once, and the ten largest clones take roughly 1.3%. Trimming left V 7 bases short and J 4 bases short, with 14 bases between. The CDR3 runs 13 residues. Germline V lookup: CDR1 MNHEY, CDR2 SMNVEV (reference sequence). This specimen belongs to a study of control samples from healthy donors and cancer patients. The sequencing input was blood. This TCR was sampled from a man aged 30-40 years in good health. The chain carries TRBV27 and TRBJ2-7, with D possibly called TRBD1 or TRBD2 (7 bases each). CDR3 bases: TGTGCCAGCAACACCAGGGGGGGTTACGAGCAGTACTTC. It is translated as CASNTRGGYEQYF.